This T cell receptor (beta chain) was identified during a study of blood T cells in healthy people across ages. Study findings and constraints: Samples with more naive T cells showed higher observed beta diversity. Comparison with aged donors showed that long-lived donors had more naive CD4+ cells and higher diversity.

This clonotype was found many times. The antigen is unknown. Deletions cut 2 bases from V and 5 bases from J, with 12 bases between. Germline-derived CDR1 and CDR2 are DFQATT and SNEGSKA (reference sequence). This CDR3 spans 14 amino acids. Then a second PCR, running roughly 7 to 12 cycles, was carried out with a sample-barcoded 5' primer and a J-beta primer mix. TCRdb fed the 5' RACE reads into MiXCR, producing one record per CDR3 protein. The profile covers about a million distinct CDR3 sequences, with under 40% appearing a single time and around 13% taken by the ten largest. This chain connects TRBV20-1 to TRBJ1-4; D not resolved. The TCR comes from a man between 18 and 29 years old in good health. Material for sequencing was blood. CDR3 protein: CSARTSAQNEKLFF. For the CDR3, the DNA is TGCAGTGCTAGAACCTCCGCCCAAAATGAAAAACTGTTTTTT.